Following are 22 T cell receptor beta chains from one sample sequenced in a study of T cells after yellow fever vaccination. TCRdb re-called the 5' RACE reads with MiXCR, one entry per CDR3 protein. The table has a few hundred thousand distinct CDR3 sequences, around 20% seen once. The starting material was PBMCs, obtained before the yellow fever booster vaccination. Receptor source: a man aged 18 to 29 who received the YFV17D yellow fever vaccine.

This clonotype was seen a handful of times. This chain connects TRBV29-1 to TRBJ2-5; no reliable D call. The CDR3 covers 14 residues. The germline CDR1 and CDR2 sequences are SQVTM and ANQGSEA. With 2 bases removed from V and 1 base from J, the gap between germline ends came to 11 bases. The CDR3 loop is CSVEPPATQETQYF. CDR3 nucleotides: TGCAGCGTTGAACCGCCGGCGACCCAAGAGACCCAGTACTTC.

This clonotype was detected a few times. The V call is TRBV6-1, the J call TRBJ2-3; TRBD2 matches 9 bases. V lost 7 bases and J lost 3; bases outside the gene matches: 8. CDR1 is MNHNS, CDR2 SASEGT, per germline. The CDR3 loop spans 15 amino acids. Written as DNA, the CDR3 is TGTGCCAGCACGTCCAGACTAGCGGAGACAGATACGCAGTATTTT. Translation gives CASTSRLAETDTQYF.

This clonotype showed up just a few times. CDR3 DNA sequence: TGTGCCTGGGACGACAGGGGGCGCGGGTATGGCTACACCTTC. Translation gives CAWDDRGRGYGYTF. The chain employs TRBV30 and TRBJ1-2, with TRBD1 matching over 10 bases. The CDR3 totals 14 residues. The V segment lost 5 bases and the J segment 5 bases; nucleotides outside the gene matches: 8. CDR1 is GTSNPN, CDR2 SVGIG, per germline (reference sequence).

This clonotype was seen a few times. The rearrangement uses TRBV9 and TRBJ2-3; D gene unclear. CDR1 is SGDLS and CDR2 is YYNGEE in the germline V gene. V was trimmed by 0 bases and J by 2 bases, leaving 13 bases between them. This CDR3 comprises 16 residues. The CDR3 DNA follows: TGTGCCAGCAGCGTAGACGCGAGTGGCTTCACAGATACGCAGTATTTT. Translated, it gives CASSVDASGFTDTQYF.

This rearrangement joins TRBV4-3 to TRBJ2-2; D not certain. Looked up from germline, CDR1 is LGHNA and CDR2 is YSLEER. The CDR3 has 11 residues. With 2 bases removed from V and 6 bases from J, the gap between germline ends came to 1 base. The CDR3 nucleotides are TGCGCCAGCAGCCAATCCGGGGAGCTGTTTTTT. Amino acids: CASSQSGELFF.

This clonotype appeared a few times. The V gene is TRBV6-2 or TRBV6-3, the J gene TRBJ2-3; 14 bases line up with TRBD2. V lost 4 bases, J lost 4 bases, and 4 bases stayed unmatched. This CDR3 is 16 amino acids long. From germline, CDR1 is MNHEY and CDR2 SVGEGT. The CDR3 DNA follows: TGTGCCAGCAGTTCCGGACTAGCGGGGGGTGCAGATACGCAGTATTTT. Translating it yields CASSSGLAGGADTQYF.

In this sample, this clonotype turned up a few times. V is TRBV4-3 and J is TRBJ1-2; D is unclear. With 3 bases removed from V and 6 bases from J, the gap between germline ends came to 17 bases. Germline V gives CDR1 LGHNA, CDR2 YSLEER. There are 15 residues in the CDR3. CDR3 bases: TGCGCCAGCAGCCAGTCCAGGTTTTGGAGGAATGGCTACACCTTC. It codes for CASSQSRFWRNGYTF.

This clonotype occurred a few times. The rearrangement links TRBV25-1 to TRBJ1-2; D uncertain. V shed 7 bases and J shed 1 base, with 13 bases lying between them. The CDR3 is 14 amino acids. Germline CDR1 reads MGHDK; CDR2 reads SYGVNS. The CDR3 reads CASNPDGLNYGYTF. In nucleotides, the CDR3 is TGTGCCAGCAACCCCGATGGGCTTAACTATGGCTACACCTTC.

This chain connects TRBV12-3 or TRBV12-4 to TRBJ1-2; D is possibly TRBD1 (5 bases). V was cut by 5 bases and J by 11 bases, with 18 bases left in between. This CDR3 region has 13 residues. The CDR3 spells CASSETGTQSYTF. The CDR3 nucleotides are TGTGCCAGCAGTGAGACCGGGACCCAGAGTTACACCTTC.

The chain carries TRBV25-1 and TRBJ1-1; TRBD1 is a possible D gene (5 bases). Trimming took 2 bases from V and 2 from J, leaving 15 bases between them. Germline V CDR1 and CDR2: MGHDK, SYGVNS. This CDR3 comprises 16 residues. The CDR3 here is CASSELEYGGNTEAFF. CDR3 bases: TGTGCCAGCAGTGAACTGGAGTACGGGGGAAACACTGAAGCTTTCTTT. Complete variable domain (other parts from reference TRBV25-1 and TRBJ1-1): EADIYQTPRYLVIGTGKKITLECSQTMGHDKMYWYQQDPGMELHLIHYSYGVNSTEKGDLSSESTVSRIRTEHFPLTLESARPSHTSQYLCASSELEYGGNTEAFFGQGTRLTVV.

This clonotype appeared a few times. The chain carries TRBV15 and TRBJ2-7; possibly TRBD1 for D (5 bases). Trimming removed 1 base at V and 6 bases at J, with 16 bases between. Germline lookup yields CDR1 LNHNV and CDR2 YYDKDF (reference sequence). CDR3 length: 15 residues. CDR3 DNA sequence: TGTGCCACCAGCAGAGGTTCGGCAGGGAAAAGCGAGCAGTACTTC. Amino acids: CATSRGSAGKSEQYF.

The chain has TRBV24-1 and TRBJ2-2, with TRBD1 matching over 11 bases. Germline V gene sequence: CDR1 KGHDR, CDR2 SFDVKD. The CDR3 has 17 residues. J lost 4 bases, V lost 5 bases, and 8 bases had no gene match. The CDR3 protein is CATSGGQGAPVTGELFF. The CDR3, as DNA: TGTGCCACCAGTGGAGGACAGGGGGCGCCGGTCACCGGGGAGCTGTTTTTT.

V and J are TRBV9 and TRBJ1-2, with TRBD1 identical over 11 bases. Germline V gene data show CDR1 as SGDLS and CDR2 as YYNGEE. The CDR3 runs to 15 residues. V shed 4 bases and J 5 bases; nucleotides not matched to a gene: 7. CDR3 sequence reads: CASSQFRDRGYGYTF. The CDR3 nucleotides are TGTGCCAGCAGCCAGTTCCGGGACAGGGGGTATGGCTACACCTTC.

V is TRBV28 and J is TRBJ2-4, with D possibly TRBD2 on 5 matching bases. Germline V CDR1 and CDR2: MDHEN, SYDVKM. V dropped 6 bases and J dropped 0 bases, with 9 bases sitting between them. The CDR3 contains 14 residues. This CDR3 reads CASRPGVAKNIQYF. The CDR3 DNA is TGTGCCAGCAGGCCCGGGGTAGCCAAAAACATTCAGTACTTC. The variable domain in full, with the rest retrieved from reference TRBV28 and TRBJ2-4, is DVKVTQSSRYLVKRTGEKVFLECVQDMDHENMFWYRQDPGLGLRLIYFSYDVKMKEKGDIPEGYSVSREKKERFSLILESASTNQTSMYLCASRPGVAKNIQYFGAGTRLSVL.

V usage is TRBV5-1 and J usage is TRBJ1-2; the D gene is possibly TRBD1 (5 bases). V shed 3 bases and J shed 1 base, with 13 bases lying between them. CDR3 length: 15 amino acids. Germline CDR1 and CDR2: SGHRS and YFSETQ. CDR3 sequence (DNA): TGCGCCAGCAGCTCCAACATGGGGGATAACTATGGCTACACCTTC. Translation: CASSSNMGDNYGYTF.

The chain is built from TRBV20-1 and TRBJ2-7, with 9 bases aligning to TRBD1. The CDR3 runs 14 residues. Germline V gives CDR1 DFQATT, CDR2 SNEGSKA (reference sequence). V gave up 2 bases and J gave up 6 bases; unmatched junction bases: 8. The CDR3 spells CSARRRDRAGEQYF. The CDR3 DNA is TGCAGTGCTAGACGCCGGGACAGGGCAGGCGAGCAGTACTTC.

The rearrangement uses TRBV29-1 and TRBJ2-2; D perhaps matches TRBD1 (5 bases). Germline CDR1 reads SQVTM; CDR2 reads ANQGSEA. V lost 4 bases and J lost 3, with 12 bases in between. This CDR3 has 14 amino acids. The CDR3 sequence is CSVASRGDTGELFF. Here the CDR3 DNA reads TGCAGCGTTGCTAGTAGGGGCGACACCGGGGAGCTGTTTTTT.

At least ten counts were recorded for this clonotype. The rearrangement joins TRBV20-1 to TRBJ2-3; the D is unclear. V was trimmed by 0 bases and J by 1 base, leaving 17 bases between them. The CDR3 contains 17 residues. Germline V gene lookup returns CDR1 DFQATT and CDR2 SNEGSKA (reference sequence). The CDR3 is CSARDGSLPIRTDTQYF. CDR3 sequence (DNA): TGCAGTGCTAGAGATGGCAGTTTACCTATCCGCACAGATACGCAGTATTTT.

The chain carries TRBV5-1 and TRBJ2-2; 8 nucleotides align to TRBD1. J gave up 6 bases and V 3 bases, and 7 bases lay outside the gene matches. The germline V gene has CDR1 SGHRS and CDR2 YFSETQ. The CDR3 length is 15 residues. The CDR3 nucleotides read TGCGCCAGCAGCTGGCCAGGGGGCGCCGCCGGGGAGCTGTTTTTT. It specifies CASSWPGGAAGELFF.

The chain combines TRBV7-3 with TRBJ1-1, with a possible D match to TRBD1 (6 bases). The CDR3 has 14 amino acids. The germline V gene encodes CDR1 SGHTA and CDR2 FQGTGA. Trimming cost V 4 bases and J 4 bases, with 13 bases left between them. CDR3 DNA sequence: TGTGCCAGCAGCTACACAGGGTGGGGCACTGAAGCTTTCTTT. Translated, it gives CASSYTGWGTEAFF.

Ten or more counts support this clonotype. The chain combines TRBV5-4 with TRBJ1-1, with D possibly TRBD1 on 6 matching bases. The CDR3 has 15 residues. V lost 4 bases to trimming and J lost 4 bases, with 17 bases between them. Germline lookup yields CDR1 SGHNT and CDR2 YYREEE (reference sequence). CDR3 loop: CASSPGGAEGTEAFF. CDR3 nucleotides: TGTGCCAGCAGCCCCGGGGGGGCGGAGGGCACTGAAGCTTTCTTT.

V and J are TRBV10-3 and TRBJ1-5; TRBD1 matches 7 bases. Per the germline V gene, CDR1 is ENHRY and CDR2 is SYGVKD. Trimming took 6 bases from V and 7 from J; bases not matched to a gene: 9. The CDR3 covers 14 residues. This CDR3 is CAISEQGQRQPQHF. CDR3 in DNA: TGTGCCATCAGCGAACAGGGACAGAGGCAGCCCCAGCATTTT.